One and the same sample provided the 29 T cell receptor beta chains below, sequenced in a study of CD8 T cells in ankylosing spondylitis. Findings of the study overall: Roughly eight highly homologous variants made up a TCR beta motif that seemed to typify ankylosing spondylitis blood.

What these receptors recognize is not known. TCRdb fed the 5' RACE reads into MiXCR, producing one record per CDR3 protein. The sample consists of about 750,000 distinct CDR3 sequences, under 20% of them appearing once. The sequencing sample was made of blood, either unsorted or a sorted T cell fraction (not recorded which). These receptors were obtained from a male donor with ankylosing spondylitis.

The chain links TRBV6-5 to TRBJ1-1; D not certain. Trimming shortened V by 0 bases and J by 6 bases, and 14 bases separated the two germline ends. This CDR3 is 15 amino acids long. In germline, CDR1 is MNHEY, CDR2 SVGAGI. CDR3 amino acids: CASSYSIELTSEAFF. The DNA for the CDR3 is TGTGCCAGCAGTTACTCGATCGAATTGACGTCTGAAGCTTTCTTT.

This clonotype was picked up a small number of times. This chain connects TRBV20-1 to TRBJ2-1; D may be TRBD1 or TRBD2 (6 bases each). The germline V gene has CDR1 DFQATT and CDR2 SNEGSKA (reference sequence). The V gene lost 5 bases and the J gene lost 8 bases, with 13 bases spanning the gap. CDR3 length: 12 residues. CDR3 DNA: TGCAGTGCTGGGCAAGGGGGGTATGAGCAGTTCTTC. It yields the protein CSAGQGGYEQFF.

The CDR3 nucleotides read TGTGCCAGCAAGGCGGGGCAGGTATTGGACAATGAGCAGTTCTTC. Translating it yields CASKAGQVLDNEQFF. The rearrangement links TRBV2 to TRBJ2-1, with a weak D call TRBD2 (6 bases). Germline V gene sequence: CDR1 SNHLY, CDR2 FYNNEI. CDR3 length: 15 residues. V lost 7 bases and J 5 bases, leaving 18 bases between the germline ends.

This clonotype has a count of ten or more. The chain carries TRBV20-1 and TRBJ1-5; no clear D gene. Germline CDR1 reads DFQATT; CDR2 reads SNEGSKA (reference sequence). The CDR3 length is 14 residues. V was trimmed by 0 bases and J by 2 bases, leaving 8 bases between them. The CDR3 sequence is CSARDYGGNQPQHF. The CDR3 nucleotides are TGCAGTGCTAGAGATTACGGGGGCAATCAGCCCCAGCATTTT.

J is TRBJ1-1 and V is TRBV12-3 or TRBV12-4; D is uncertain. V lost 2 bases, J lost 3 bases, and 7 bases lay in between. The CDR3 loop spans 13 amino acids. The CDR3 is CASSLTAYTEAFF. The DNA for the CDR3 is TGTGCCAGCAGTTTAACGGCTTACACTGAAGCTTTCTTT.

The chain couples TRBV13 to TRBJ2-1; D is possibly TRBD1 (7 bases). From germline, CDR1 is PRHDT and CDR2 FYEKMQ (reference sequence). Trimming cost V 5 bases and J 0 bases, with 17 bases left between them. The CDR3 extends over 17 amino acids. CDR3 nucleotides: TGTGCCAGCAGCCTCCAGGGGGGTGGAAGCTCCTACAATGAGCAGTTCTTC. Protein product: CASSLQGGGSSYNEQFF.

This clonotype was recorded a few times. The chain recombines TRBV20-1 with TRBJ2-1; perhaps TRBD2 as D (5 bases). V was cut by 1 base and J by 0 bases, with 13 bases left in between. The germline V gene encodes CDR1 DFQATT and CDR2 SNEGSKA (reference sequence). The CDR3 is 16 amino acids. CDR3: CSARGTQASSYNEQFF. CDR3 bases: TGCAGTGCTAGAGGGACTCAGGCGAGCTCCTACAATGAGCAGTTCTTC.

The rearrangement joins TRBV5-6 to TRBJ1-2; 8 bases are a match to TRBD1. J gave up 8 bases and V 3 bases, and 15 bases lay outside the gene matches. The germline gives CDR1 SGHDT, CDR2 YYEEEE. CDR3 length: 16 residues. Written as DNA, the CDR3 is TGTGCCAGCAGCTCCCGGCCGGGCCAGGGGGCTTACGGCTACACCTTC. Its protein is CASSSRPGQGAYGYTF. The whole variable domain, filled in from reference TRBV5-6 and TRBJ1-2, reads DAGVTQSPTHLIKTRGQQVTLRCSPKSGHDTVSWYQQALGQGPQFIFQYYEEEERQRGNFPDRFSGHQFPNYSSELNVNALLLGDSALYLCASSSRPGQGAYGYTFGSGTRLTVV.

This clonotype appeared a few times. The rearrangement uses TRBV19 and TRBJ1-5; D is perhaps TRBD1 (5 bases). Trimming pared 1 base from V and 4 bases from J, leaving 14 bases between. Germline CDR1 reads LNHDA; CDR2 reads SQIVND (reference sequence). This CDR3 contains 16 residues. CDR3 sequence: CASSIGGSTRNQPQHF. In DNA, the CDR3 is TGTGCCAGTAGTATAGGGGGGAGCACGCGAAATCAGCCCCAGCATTTT.

The gene calls are TRBV29-1 and TRBJ2-7, with D unresolved. This CDR3 is built from 11 residues. Per germline, CDR1 SQVTM and CDR2 ANQGSEA. Trimming stripped 3 bases from V and 5 bases from J, with 8 bases between. The CDR3 spells CSVEELNEQYF. Written as DNA, the CDR3 is TGCAGCGTTGAGGAGCTTAACGAGCAGTACTTC.

The chain has TRBV30 and TRBJ1-2; no firm D call. Trimming pared 2 bases from V and 8 bases from J, leaving 9 bases between. In germline, CDR1 is GTSNPN, CDR2 SVGIG (reference sequence). This CDR3 has 11 residues. CDR3 residues: CAWSPVEGYTF. CDR3 sequence (DNA): TGTGCCTGGAGTCCGGTTGAAGGCTACACCTTC.

The chain recombines TRBV27 with TRBJ2-7, with 12 bases that match TRBD2. CDR1 is MNHEY, CDR2 SMNVEV, per germline (reference sequence). CDR3 length: 16 amino acids. V lost 5 bases and J lost 3; bases outside the gene matches: 8. The CDR3 sequence is CASSRSSGGGYYEQYF. In DNA form, the CDR3 reads TGTGCCAGCAGTAGATCTAGCGGGGGGGGATACTACGAGCAGTACTTC.

This sequence joins TRBV6-1 and TRBJ1-5; the match to TRBD1 covers 7 bases. J lost 4 bases, V lost 5 bases, and 5 bases had no gene match. The CDR3 sequence is 14 residues long. Germline V gene sequence: CDR1 MNHNS, CDR2 SASEGT. The CDR3 is CASSKDRVNQPQHF. The DNA for the CDR3 is TGTGCCAGCAGTAAAGACAGGGTGAATCAGCCCCAGCATTTT.

The V and J genes are TRBV30 and TRBJ2-1; TRBD1 or TRBD2 may be the D gene (6 bases each). Germline CDR1 GTSNPN, CDR2 SVGIG (reference sequence). The CDR3 totals 12 residues. Between the trimmed V and J ends, which lost 2 bases and 6 bases, there was a span of 8 bases. The CDR3 DNA follows: TGTGCCTGGAGTCGGGGGCCCAATGAGCAGTTCTTC. Amino acid sequence: CAWSRGPNEQFF.

This clonotype has only a few counts. V gene TRBV4-3 combines with J gene TRBJ2-4, with 7 bases aligning to TRBD1. The CDR3 is made up of 18 amino acids. V lost 10 bases to trimming and J lost 0 bases; unmatched junction nucleotides: 18. CDR1 LGHNA and CDR2 YSLEER come from the germline V gene. DNA of the CDR3: TGCGCCAACGCTGGCCCAACAGGGGAAGGGATAGCCAAAAACATTCAGTACTTC. Its protein is CANAGPTGEGIAKNIQYF.

The CDR3 protein is CASARTNTGELFF. The DNA of the CDR3 is TGTGCCAGCGCCAGGACGAACACCGGGGAGCTGTTTTTT. The V gene is TRBV9, the J gene TRBJ2-2; D gene uncertain. CDR3 size: 13 residues. V dropped 7 bases and J dropped 0 bases, with 7 bases sitting between them. Germline CDR1 and CDR2: SGDLS and YYNGEE.

This clonotype was observed many times. The chain recombines TRBV15 with TRBJ2-1; D may be TRBD2 (6 bases). Germline-derived CDR1 and CDR2 are LNHNV and YYDKDF (reference sequence). Trimming left V 1 base short and J 1 base short, with 8 bases between. The CDR3 is made up of 15 amino acids. CDR3 coding DNA: TGTGCCACCAGCAGAGCGGGAGAGTCCTACAATGAGCAGTTCTTC. Protein product: CATSRAGESYNEQFF.

The genes are TRBV29-1 and TRBJ2-7, with 8 bases lining up with TRBD2. Trimming at V came to 6 bases and at J to 0 bases, leaving 10 bases not matched to a gene. This CDR3 has 15 residues. Germline V gene sequence: CDR1 SQVTM, CDR2 ANQGSEA. The CDR3 coding sequence is TGCAGCGTCGCAGGGGTGAGCGGGAGCTCCTACGAGCAGTACTTC. Its translation: CSVAGVSGSSYEQYF.

There are a few counts of this clonotype. The chain is built from TRBV5-1 and TRBJ2-1; TRBD1 matches 8 bases. The CDR3 loop spans 13 amino acids. Trimming took 6 bases from V and 8 from J; bases not matched to a gene: 7. Germline CDR1 is SGHRS and CDR2 is YFSETQ. DNA for the CDR3: TGCGCCAGCACCCGACAGGGGATGGATGAGCAGTTCTTC. It translates to CASTRQGMDEQFF.

V is TRBV4-3 and J is TRBJ1-6; 9 bases map to TRBD1. CDR3 size: 19 residues. V shed 2 bases, J shed 1 base, and the junction held 9 bases outside the gene matches. Germline V gene lookup returns CDR1 LGHNA and CDR2 YSLEER. The CDR3 reads CASSQRDREETSYNSPLHF. The CDR3 region has the DNA TGCGCCAGCAGCCAACGGGACAGGGAGGAAACGTCCTATAATTCACCCCTCCACTTT.

The J gene is TRBJ2-7, the V gene TRBV7-2, with D perhaps TRBD1 or TRBD2 (5 bases each). CDR1 and CDR2 (germline): SGHTA, FQGNSA. The CDR3 loop spans 16 amino acids. V dropped 3 bases and J dropped 7 bases, with 22 bases sitting between them. This CDR3 reads CASSLGAREGLTEQYF. Here the CDR3 DNA reads TGTGCCAGCAGCTTGGGAGCCAGGGAAGGATTAACAGAGCAGTACTTC. The variable domain in full, completed from reference TRBV7-2 and TRBJ2-7, reads GAGVSQSPSNKVTEKGKDVELRCDPISGHTALYWYRQSLGQGLEFLIYFQGNSAPDKSGLPSDRFSAERTGGSVSTLTIQRTQQEDSAVYLCASSLGAREGLTEQYFGPGTRLTVT.

In its sample, this clonotype was seen a few times. This sequence joins TRBV20-1 and TRBJ1-5, with TRBD1 identical over 8 bases. This CDR3 contains 15 residues. Germline CDR1 DFQATT, CDR2 SNEGSKA (reference sequence). The V segment lost 2 bases and the J segment 5 bases; nucleotides outside the gene matches: 8. CDR3 residues: CSARTGQGDDQPQHF. The CDR3 bases are TGCAGTGCTAGAACCGGACAGGGCGACGATCAGCCCCAGCATTTT.

The CDR3 bases are TGCAGTGCTCCCCTCGTGGCCCCCCTCGGAGGTGAAAAACTGTTTTTT. Protein sequence: CSAPLVAPLGGEKLFF. J is TRBJ1-4 and V is TRBV20-1; D unresolved. With 5 bases removed from V and 7 bases from J, the gap between germline ends came to 23 bases. Per the germline V gene, CDR1 is DFQATT and CDR2 is SNEGSKA (reference sequence). This CDR3 is 16 amino acids long.

DNA for the CDR3: TGCAGTGCTACCCAGGGAATTGGAAACACCATATATTTT. As protein: CSATQGIGNTIYF. The chain has TRBV20-1 and TRBJ1-3; D possibly corresponds to TRBD1 (5 bases). There are 13 residues in the CDR3. Looked up from germline, CDR1 is DFQATT and CDR2 is SNEGSKA (reference sequence). The V end was cut by 4 bases, the J end by 3 bases, with 10 bases between.

This chain connects TRBV12-3 or TRBV12-4 to TRBJ2-5; a weak D match, TRBD1 (6 bases). CDR3 length: 16 residues. Trimming removed 1 base at V and 5 bases at J, with 17 bases between. CDR3 loop: CASSLGQGIRGETQYF. CDR3 DNA sequence: TGTGCCAGCAGTTTAGGTCAGGGAATCAGGGGTGAGACCCAGTACTTC.

This clonotype has ten or more counts. The rearrangement uses TRBV20-1 and TRBJ1-5; D not resolved. Trimming took 6 bases from V and 6 from J, leaving 21 bases between them. Germline values: CDR1 DFQATT, CDR2 SNEGSKA (reference sequence). The CDR3 has 15 amino acids. The CDR3 is CSATPARGLSQPQHF. In nucleotides, the CDR3 is TGCAGTGCCACCCCAGCCCGAGGATTGAGTCAGCCCCAGCATTTT.

The chain carries TRBV19 and TRBJ2-1; unclear D gene. V was cut by 5 bases and J by 6 bases, with 11 bases left in between. Per the germline V gene, CDR1 is LNHDA and CDR2 is SQIVND (reference sequence). This CDR3 is 13 amino acids long. This chain's CDR3 is CASSPRLGNEQFF. CDR3 coding DNA: TGTGCCAGTAGTCCCCGTTTAGGCAATGAGCAGTTCTTC.

At least ten counts were recorded for this clonotype. The V gene is TRBV3-1, the J gene TRBJ2-7, with D maybe TRBD2 (5 bases). This CDR3 comprises 15 residues. The ends were cut back, 4 bases at V and 3 bases at J, with 16 bases in the middle. Germline loops: CDR1 LGHDT, CDR2 YNNKEL (reference sequence). CDR3 sequence reads: CASSRKLEALYEQYF. CDR3 nucleotide sequence: TGTGCCAGCAGCCGCAAACTAGAAGCCCTCTACGAGCAGTACTTC.

This clonotype was observed a few times. V usage is TRBV20-1 and J usage is TRBJ1-2, with 7 bases that match TRBD1. V was pared by 6 bases and J by 4 bases, with 11 bases of the junction left unmatched. CDR1 and CDR2 from the germline V gene are DFQATT and SNEGSKA (reference sequence). This CDR3 is 14 amino acids long. The CDR3 nucleotides are TGCAGTGCCGAAGGACAAGGGACAGCCTATGGCTACACCTTC. Protein: CSAEGQGTAYGYTF.